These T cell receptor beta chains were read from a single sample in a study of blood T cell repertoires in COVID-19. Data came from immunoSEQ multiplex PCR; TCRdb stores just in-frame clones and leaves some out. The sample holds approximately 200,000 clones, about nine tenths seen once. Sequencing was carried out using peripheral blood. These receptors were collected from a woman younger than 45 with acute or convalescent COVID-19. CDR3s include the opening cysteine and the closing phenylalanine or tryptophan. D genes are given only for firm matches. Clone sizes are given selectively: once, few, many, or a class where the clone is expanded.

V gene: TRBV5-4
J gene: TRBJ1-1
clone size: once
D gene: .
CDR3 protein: CASSLDWNTEAFF
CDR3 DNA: TGTGCCAGCAGTCTCGACTGGAACACTGAAGCTTTCTTT

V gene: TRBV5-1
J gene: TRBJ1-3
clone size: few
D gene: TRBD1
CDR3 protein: CASSSGGFPGGNTIYF
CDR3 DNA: TGCGCCAGCAGTTCAGGGGGCTTCCCCGGGGGAAACACCATATATTTT

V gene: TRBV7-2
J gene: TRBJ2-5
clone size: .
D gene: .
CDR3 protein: CASSSGLLRETQYF
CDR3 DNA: TGTGCCAGCAGCTCCGGACTTTTGCGAGAGACCCAGTACTTC

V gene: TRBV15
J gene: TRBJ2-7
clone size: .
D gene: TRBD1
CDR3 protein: CADGQGRIEQYF
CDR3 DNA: TGTGCCGATGGACAGGGAAGAATCGAGCAGTACTTC

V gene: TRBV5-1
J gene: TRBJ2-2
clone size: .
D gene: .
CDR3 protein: CASRHEGPGELFF
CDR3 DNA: TGCGCCAGCAGGCATGAGGGCCCCGGGGAGCTGTTTTTT

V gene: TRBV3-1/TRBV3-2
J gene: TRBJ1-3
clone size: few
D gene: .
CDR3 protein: CASSQRVGVTGNTIYF
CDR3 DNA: TGTGCCAGCAGCCAACGAGTCGGGGTGACTGGAAACACCATATATTTT

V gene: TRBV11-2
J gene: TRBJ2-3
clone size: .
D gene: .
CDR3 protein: CASSPSGYTQYF
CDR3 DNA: TGTGCCAGCAGCCCCAGCGGCTATACGCAGTATTTT

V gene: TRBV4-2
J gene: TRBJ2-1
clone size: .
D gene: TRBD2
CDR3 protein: CASSYRSDWTSGRGKLFF
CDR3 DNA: TGTGCCAGCAGCTACAGATCGGATTGGACTAGCGGGAGAGGGAAGCTGTTCTTC

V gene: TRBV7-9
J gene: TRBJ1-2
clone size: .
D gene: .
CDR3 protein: CASSPQVVRGYTF
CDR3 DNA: TGTGCCAGCAGCCCCCAGGTTGTCCGGGGCTACACCTTC

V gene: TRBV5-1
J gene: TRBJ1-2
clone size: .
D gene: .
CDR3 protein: CASSLDGSPANYGYTF
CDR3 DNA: TGCGCCAGCAGCTTGGACGGGTCCCCTGCTAACTATGGCTACACCTTC

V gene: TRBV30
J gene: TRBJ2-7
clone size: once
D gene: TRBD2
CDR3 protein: CAWSLTSGTQGYEQYF
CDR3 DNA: TGTGCCTGGAGTTTGACTAGCGGGACGCAAGGATACGAGCAGTACTTC

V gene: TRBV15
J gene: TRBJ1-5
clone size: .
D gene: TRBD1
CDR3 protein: CATSRGLGTDNNQPQHF
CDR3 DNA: TGTGCCACCAGCAGGGGACTGGGGACAGACAACAATCAGCCCCAGCATTTT

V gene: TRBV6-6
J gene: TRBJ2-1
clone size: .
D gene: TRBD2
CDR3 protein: CATGLAGGPYNEQFF
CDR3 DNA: TGTGCCACCGGACTAGCGGGAGGGCCCTACAATGAGCAGTTCTTC

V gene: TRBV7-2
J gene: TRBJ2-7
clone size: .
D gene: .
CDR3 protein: CASSFGGFVSTEQYF
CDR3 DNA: TGTGCCAGCAGCTTCGGGGGTTTTGTCTCTACCGAGCAGTACTTC

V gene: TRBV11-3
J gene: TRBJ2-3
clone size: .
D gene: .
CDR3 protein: CASSLDSSSTDTQYF
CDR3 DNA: TGTGCCAGCAGCTTAGACTCTTCTAGCACAGATACGCAGTATTTT

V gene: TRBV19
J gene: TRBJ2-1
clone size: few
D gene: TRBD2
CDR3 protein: CASSVVAGEQFF
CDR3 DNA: TGTGCCAGTAGTGTGGTAGCGGGTGAGCAGTTCTTC

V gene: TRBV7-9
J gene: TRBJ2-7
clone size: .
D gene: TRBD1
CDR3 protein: CASSLDRGEQYF
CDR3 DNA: TGTGCCAGCAGCCTCGACAGGGGCGAGCAGTACTTC

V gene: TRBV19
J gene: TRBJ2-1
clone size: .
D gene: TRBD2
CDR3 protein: CASSIAGTTYNEQFF
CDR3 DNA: TGTGCCAGTAGTATAGCAGGGACTACATACAATGAGCAGTTCTTC

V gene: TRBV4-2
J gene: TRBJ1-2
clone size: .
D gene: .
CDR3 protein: CASNLGGSYGYTF
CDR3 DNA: TGTGCCAGCAACCTCGGGGGATCCTATGGCTACACCTTC

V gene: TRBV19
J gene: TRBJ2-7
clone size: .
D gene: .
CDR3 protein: CASSRRDSYEQYF
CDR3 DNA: TGTGCCAGTAGCCGCAGGGACTCCTACGAGCAGTACTTC

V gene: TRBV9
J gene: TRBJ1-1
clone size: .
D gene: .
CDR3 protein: CASSAPGHREAFF
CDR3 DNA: TGTGCCAGCAGCGCCCCGGGACACAGAGAAGCTTTCTTT

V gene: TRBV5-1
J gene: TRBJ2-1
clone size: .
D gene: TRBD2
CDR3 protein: CASSFSGRDNEQFF
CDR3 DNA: TGCGCCAGCAGCTTTAGCGGGAGGGACAATGAGCAGTTCTTC

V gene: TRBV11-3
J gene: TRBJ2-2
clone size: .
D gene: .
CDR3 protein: CASSFTNTGELFF
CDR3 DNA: TGTGCCAGCAGCTTTACGAACACCGGGGAGCTGTTTTTT

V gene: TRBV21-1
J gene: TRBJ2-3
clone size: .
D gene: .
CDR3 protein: CAGGSPPDTQYF
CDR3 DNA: TGTGCCGGGGGGAGTCCCCCAGATACGCAGTATTTT

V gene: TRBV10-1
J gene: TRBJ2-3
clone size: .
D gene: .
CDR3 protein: CASSDRGNGTDTQYF
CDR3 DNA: TGCGCCAGCAGTGATAGGGGTAATGGCACAGATACGCAGTATTTT

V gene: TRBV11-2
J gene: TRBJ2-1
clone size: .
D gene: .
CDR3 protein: CASSLGGADEQFF
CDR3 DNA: TGTGCCAGCAGCCTTGGAGGGGCTGATGAGCAGTTCTTC

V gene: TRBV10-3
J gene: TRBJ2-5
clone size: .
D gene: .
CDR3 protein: CAISVFEQGQETQYF
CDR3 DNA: TGTGCCATCAGTGTCTTTGAACAGGGCCAAGAGACCCAGTACTTC

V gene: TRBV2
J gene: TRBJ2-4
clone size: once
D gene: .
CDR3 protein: CASSFRGIQYF
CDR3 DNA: TGTGCCAGCAGTTTCCGGGGCATTCAGTACTTC

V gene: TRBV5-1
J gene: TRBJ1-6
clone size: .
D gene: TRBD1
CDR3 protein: CASSVGSGQGYSPLHF
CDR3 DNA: TGCGCCAGCAGCGTAGGCAGTGGACAGGGCTATTCACCCCTCCACTTT

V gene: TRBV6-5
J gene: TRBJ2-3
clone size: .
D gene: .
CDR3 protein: CASSRDSRTDTQYF
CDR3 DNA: TGTGCCAGCAGCCGGGACTCCCGCACAGATACGCAGTATTTT

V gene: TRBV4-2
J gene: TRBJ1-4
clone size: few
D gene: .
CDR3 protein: CASSQRDKATNEKLFF
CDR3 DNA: TGTGCCAGCAGCCAAAGGGACAAGGCAACTAATGAAAAACTGTTTTTT

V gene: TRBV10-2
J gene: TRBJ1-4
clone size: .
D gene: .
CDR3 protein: CASHTGATNEKLFF
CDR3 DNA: TGCGCCAGCCATACCGGAGCAACTAATGAAAAACTGTTTTTT

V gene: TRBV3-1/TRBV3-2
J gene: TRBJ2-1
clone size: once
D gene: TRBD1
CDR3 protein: CASSPQGVIYNEQFF
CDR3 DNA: TGTGCCAGCAGCCCACAGGGGGTGATTTACAATGAGCAGTTCTTC

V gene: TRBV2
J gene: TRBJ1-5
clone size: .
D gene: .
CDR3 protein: CASSITGISFDQPQHF
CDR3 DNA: TGTGCCAGCAGTATTACGGGGATATCCTTCGATCAGCCCCAGCATTTT

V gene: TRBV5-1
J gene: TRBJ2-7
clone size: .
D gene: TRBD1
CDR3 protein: CASRDRGSYEQYF
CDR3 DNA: TGCGCCAGCAGGGACAGGGGTTCGTACGAGCAGTACTTC

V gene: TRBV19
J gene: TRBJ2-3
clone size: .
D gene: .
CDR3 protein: CASRVRESGTDTQYF
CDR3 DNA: TGTGCCAGTAGGGTCCGGGAATCGGGCACAGATACGCAGTATTTT

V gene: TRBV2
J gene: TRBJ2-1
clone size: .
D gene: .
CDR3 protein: CASRLAPNEQFF
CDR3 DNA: TGTGCCAGCCGGCTAGCGCCTAATGAGCAGTTCTTC

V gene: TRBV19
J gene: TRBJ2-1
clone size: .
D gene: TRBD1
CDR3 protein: CASSIPDRGQFF
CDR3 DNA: TGTGCCAGTAGTATTCCGGACAGGGGGCAGTTCTTC

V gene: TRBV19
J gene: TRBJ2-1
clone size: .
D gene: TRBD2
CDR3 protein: CASQGVAGAVEQFF
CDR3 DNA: TGTGCCAGCCAAGGGGTAGCGGGAGCGGTTGAGCAGTTCTTC

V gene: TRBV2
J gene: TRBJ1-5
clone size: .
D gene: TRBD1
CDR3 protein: CASSVGQSQYQPQHF
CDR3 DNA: TGTGCCAGCAGTGTGGGACAGTCTCAATATCAGCCCCAGCATTTT

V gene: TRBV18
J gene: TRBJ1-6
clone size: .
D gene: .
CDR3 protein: CASSPSTYNSPLHF
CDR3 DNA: TGTGCCAGCTCACCATCGACTTATAATTCACCCCTCCACTTT

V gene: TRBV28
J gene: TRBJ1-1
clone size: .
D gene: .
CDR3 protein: CASSQRRSAFF
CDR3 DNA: TGTGCCAGCAGTCAGAGGCGTTCGGCTTTCTTT

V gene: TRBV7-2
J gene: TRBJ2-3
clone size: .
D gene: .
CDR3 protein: CASSLFIRGNTQYF
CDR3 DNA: TGTGCCAGCAGCTTGTTTATCCGCGGGAATACGCAGTATTTT

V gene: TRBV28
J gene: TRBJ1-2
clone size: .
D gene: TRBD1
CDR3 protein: CASSWDRYNGGYTF
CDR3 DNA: TGTGCCAGCAGTTGGGACAGATACAATGGGGGCTACACCTTC

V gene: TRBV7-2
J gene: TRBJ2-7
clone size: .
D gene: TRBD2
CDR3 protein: CASSWTSLSYGSYEQYF
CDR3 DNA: TGTGCCAGCAGCTGGACTAGCCTGAGCTACGGGTCCTACGAGCAGTACTTC

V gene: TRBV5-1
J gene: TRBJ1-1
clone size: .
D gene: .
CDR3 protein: CASSLTGEAFF
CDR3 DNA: TGCGCCAGCAGCTTGACAGGCGAAGCTTTCTTT

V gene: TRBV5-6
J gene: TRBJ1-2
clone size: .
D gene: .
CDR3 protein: CASSLVEYGYTF
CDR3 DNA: TGTGCCAGCAGCTTGGTAGAGTATGGCTACACCTTC

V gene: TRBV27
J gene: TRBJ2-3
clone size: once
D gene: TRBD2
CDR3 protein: CASSLREGDTQYF
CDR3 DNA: TGTGCCAGCAGTTTGAGGGAGGGGGATACGCAGTATTTT

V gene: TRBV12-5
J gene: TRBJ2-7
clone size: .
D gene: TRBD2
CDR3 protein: CASGSTSGAYEQYF
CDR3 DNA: TGTGCTAGTGGTTCCACTAGCGGGGCCTACGAGCAGTACTTC

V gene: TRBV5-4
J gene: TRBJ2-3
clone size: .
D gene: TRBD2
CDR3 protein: CASSSQSGSIASDTQYF
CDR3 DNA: TGTGCCAGCAGCTCTCAAAGCGGGAGCATTGCTTCAGATACGCAGTATTTT

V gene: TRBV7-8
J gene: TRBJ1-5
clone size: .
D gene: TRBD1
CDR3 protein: CASSLVARQGGQPQHF
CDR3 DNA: TGTGCCAGCAGCTTAGTAGCCCGACAGGGCGGTCAGCCCCAGCATTTT

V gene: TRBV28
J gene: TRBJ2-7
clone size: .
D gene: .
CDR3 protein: CASSLGGAGNNEQYF
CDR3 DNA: TGTGCCAGCAGTTTAGGGGGGGCTGGGAATAACGAGCAGTACTTC

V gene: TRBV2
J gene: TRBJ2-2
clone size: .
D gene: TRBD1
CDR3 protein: CASRTGGITGELFF
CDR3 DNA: TGTGCCAGCAGGACAGGGGGCATCACCGGGGAGCTGTTTTTT

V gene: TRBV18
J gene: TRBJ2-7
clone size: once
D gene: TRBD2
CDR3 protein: CASSPSSGSTYEQYF
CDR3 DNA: TGTGCCAGCTCACCCTCTAGCGGATCAACCTACGAGCAGTACTTC

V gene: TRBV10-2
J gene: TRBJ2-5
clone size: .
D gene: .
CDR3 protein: CASSVTGQETQYF
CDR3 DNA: TGCGCCAGCAGTGTTACAGGGCAAGAGACCCAGTACTTC

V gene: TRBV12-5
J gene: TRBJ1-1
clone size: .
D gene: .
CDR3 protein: CASGSGVNTEAFF
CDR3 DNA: TGTGCTAGTGGTTCGGGGGTGAACACTGAAGCTTTCTTT

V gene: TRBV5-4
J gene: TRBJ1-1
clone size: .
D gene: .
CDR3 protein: CASSSGVQGHTEAFF
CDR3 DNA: TGTGCCAGCAGCTCTGGTGTACAGGGTCACACTGAAGCTTTCTTT